This entry features one T cell receptor (beta chain) sequence. Its antigen is undetermined. Germline CDR1 reads SGHTA; CDR2 reads FQGNSA. V lost 4 bases to trimming and J lost 6 bases; unmatched junction nucleotides: 15. CDR3 length: 18 residues. Each sample used at least 6.5 million PBMCs. Total RNA was isolated from each sample in quantities of at least 5.5 micrograms. This sample is drawn from a study of blood T cells in healthy people across ages. Study-wide findings and caveats: Long-lived and aged donors differed, with more naive CD4+ cells and higher diversity in the long-lived. Correlation between TCR beta diversity and naive T cell percentage was strong.

A second PCR of about 6 to 12 cycles used a sample-barcoded 5' primer and a J-beta primer mix. TCRdb reprocessed the 5' RACE reads via MiXCR and lists one record per CDR3 protein. The sample contains around 1,700,000 distinct CDR3 sequences, 25% to 30% of which appear only once. Sequencing was performed on blood. The chain joins TRBV7-2 to TRBJ2-3, with 11 nucleotides matching TRBD2. The sequence was collected from a woman in her 30s in good health. The CDR3 region has the DNA TGTGCCAGCAGCTCAACTTCAATAGCGGGAGGGTTTCGGGATACGCAGTATTTT. Residues: CASSSTSIAGGFRDTQYF.